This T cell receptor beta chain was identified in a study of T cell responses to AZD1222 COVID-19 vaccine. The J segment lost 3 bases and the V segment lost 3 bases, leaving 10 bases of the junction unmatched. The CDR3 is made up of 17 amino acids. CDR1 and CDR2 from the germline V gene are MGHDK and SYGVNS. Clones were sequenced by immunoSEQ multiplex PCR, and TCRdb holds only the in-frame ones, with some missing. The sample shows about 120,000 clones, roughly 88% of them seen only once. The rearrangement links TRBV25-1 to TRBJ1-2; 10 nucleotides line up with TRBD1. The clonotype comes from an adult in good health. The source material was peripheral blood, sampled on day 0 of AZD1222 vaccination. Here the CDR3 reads CASSDPTGTGDYYGYTF. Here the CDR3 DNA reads TGTGCCAGCAGTGATCCGACCGGGACAGGGGACTACTATGGCTACACCTTC.